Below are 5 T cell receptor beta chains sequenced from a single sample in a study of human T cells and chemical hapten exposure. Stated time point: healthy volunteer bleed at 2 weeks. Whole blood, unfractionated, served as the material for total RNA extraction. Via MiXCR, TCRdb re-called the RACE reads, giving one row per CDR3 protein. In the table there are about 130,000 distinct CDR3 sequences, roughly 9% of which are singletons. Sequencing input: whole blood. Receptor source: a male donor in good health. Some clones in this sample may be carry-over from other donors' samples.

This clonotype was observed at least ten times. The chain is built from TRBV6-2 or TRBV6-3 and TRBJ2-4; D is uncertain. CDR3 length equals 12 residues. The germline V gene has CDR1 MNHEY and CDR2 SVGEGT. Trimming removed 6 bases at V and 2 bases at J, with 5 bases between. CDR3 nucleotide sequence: TGTGCCAGCAGGGAATCCAAAAACATTCAGTACTTC. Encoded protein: CASRESKNIQYF.

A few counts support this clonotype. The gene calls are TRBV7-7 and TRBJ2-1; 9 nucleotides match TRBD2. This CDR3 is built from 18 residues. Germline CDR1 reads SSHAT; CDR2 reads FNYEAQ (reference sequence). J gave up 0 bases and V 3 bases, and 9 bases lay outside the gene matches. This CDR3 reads CASSLGLAGTVSYNEQFF. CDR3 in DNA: TGTGCCAGCAGCTTGGGCCTAGCGGGGACCGTCTCCTACAATGAGCAGTTCTTC.

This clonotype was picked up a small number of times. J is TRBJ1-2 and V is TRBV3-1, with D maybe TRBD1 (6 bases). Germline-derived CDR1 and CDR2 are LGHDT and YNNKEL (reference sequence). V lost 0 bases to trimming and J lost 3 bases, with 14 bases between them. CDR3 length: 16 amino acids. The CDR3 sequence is CASSQDRGGVDYGYTF. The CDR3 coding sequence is TGTGCCAGCAGCCAAGATCGAGGGGGTGTCGACTATGGCTACACCTTC.

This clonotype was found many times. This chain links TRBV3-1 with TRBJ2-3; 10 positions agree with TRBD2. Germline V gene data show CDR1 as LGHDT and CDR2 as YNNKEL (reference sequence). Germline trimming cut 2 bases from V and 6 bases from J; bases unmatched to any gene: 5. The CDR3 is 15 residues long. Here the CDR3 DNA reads TGTGCCAGCAGCCAACTGAATAGCGGGGGGGATACGCAGTATTTT. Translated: CASSQLNSGGDTQYF.

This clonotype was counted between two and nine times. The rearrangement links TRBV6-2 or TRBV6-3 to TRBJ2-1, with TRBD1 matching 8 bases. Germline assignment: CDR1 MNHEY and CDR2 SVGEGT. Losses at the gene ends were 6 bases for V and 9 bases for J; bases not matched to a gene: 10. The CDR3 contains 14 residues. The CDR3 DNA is TGTGCCAGCAGCCCTGGCAGGGGGCGCTTTGAGCAGTTCTTC. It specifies CASSPGRGRFEQFF.